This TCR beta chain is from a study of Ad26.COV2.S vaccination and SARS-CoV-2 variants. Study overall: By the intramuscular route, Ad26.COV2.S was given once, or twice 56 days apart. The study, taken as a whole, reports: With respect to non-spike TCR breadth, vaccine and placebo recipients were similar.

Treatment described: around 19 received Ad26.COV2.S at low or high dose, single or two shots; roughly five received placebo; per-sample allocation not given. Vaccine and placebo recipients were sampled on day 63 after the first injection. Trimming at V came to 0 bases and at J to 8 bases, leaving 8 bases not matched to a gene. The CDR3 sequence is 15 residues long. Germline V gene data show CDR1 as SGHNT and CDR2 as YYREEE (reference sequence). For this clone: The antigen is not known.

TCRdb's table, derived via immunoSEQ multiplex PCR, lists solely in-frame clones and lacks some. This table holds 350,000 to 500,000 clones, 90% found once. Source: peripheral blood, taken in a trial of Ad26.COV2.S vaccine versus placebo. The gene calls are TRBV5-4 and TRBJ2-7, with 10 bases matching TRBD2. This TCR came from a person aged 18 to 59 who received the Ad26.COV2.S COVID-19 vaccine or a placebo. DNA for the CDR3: TGTGCCAGCAGCTTGGAGGCTAGCGGGAGTATCAAGCAGTACTTC. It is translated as CASSLEASGSIKQYF.